This T cell receptor (beta chain) stems from a study of human T cells and chemical hapten exposure. Study observations and caveats: Sensitization with DPC brought no change to TCRs above 1 in 1000 in frequency.

Individual cDNA molecules received unique molecular identifiers in the library. In the original processing: Ranging from about 20,000 to 750,000, TCR counts per sample had a median value of approximately 97,000. TCRdb re-analysed the 5' RACE reads in MiXCR, keeping a single row per CDR3 protein. The V and J calls here are based on TCRdb, not the publication. The sample yields approximately 81,000 distinct CDR3 sequences, more than 7% seen once. Comments on this clonotype: Its cognate antigen is unknown.

The study extracted total RNA from unfractionated whole blood. Germline values: CDR1 SQVTM, CDR2 ANQGSEA. Trimming cost V 6 bases and J 1 base; bases outside gene matches: 3. This CDR3 region has 14 residues. The chain has TRBV29-1 and TRBJ2-3; TRBD2 aligns across 11 bases. This clonotype was obtained from a male donor in good health. The CDR3 loop reads CSVIAGGGTDTQYF. CDR3 bases: TGCAGCGTAATAGCGGGAGGGGGCACAGATACGCAGTATTTT.